This T cell receptor beta chain is drawn from a study of regulatory T cells in long-lasting Graves disease. V lost 5 bases to trimming and J lost 4 bases, with 17 bases between them. From germline, CDR1 is MDHEN and CDR2 SYDVKM. This CDR3 spans 15 amino acids. Time point specified: newly diagnosed GD, antithyroid drugs for less than 3 months. Construction of the TCR library relied on RNA isolated from PBMCs. At least ten counts were recorded for this clonotype. Construction of the TCR beta libraries employed iRepertoire HTBI primers in conjunction with Arm-PCR of CDR3 regions. From the multiplex PCR reads, TCRdb called clonotypes with MiXCR, one entry per CDR3 protein. The sample has a few hundred thousand distinct CDR3 sequences, less than 20% seen once. This sample was also put to use in a study of T cells in Graves' hyperthyroidism and ophthalmopathy. That study adds: Hyperthyroidism, newly diagnosed and lasting under 2 months, affected patients aged 18 to 65. Used for diagnoses were clinical symptoms, serum thyroxine and TRAb, thyroid ultrasound and orbital computed tomography. Initially, a first-round RT-PCR of the TCR CDR3 employed the HTBI primer set. Appearing also in blood were most of the thyroid clonotypes expanded above 0.001.

The sample in question was peripheral blood mononuclear cells (PBMCs), obtained at new diagnosis, from a patient treated with antithyroid drugs. The chain has TRBV28 and TRBJ1-2; a weak D match, TRBD1 (5 bases). This clonotype was sampled from a woman aged 30 to 39 with Graves disease. The CDR3 loop reads CASSPPGTEFYGYTF. The CDR3 DNA is TGTGCCAGCAGTCCGCCGGGGACGGAGTTCTATGGCTACACCTTC.